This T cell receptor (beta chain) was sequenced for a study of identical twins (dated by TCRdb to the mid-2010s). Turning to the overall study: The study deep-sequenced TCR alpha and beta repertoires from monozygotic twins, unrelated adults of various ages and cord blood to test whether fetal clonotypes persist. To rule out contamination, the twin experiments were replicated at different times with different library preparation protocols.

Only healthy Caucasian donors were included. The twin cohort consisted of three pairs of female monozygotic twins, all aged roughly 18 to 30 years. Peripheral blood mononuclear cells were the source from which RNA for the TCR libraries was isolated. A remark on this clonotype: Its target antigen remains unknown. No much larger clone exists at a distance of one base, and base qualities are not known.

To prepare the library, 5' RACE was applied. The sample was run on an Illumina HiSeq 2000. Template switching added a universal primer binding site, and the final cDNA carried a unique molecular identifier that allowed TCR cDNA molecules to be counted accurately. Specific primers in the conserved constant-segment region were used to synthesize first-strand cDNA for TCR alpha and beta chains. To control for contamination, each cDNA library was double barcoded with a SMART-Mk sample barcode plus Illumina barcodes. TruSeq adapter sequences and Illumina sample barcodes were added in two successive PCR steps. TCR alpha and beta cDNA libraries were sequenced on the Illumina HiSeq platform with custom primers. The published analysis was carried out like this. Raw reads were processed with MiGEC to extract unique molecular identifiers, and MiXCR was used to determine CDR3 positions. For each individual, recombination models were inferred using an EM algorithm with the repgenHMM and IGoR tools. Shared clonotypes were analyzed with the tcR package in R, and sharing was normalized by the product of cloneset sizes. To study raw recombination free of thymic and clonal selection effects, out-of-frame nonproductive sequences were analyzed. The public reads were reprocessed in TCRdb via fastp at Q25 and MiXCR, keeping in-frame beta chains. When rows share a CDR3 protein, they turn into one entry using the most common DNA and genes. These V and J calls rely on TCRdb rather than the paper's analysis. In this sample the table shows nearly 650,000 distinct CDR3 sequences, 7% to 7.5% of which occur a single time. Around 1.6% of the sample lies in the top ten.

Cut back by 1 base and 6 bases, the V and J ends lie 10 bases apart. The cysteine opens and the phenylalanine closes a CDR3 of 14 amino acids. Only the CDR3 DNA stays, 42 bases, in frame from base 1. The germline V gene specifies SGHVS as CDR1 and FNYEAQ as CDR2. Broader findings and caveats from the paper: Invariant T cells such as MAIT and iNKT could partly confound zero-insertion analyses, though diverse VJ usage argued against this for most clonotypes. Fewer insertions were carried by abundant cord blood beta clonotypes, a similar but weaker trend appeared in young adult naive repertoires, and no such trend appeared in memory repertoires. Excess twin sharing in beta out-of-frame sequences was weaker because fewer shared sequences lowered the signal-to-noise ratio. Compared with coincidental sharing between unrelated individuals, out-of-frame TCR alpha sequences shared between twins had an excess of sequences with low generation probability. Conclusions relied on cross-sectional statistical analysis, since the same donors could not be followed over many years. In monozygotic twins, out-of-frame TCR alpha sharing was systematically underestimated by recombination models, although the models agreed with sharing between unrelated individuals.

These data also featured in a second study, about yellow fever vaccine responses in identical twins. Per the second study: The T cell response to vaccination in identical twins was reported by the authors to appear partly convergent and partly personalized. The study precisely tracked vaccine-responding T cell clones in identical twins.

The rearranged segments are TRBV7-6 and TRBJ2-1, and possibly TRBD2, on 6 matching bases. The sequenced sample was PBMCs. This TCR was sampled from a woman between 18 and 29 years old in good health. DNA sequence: TGTGCCAGCAGCTTAGTGCCCGGGAGCAATGAGCAGTTCTTC. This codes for CASSLVPGSNEQFF.